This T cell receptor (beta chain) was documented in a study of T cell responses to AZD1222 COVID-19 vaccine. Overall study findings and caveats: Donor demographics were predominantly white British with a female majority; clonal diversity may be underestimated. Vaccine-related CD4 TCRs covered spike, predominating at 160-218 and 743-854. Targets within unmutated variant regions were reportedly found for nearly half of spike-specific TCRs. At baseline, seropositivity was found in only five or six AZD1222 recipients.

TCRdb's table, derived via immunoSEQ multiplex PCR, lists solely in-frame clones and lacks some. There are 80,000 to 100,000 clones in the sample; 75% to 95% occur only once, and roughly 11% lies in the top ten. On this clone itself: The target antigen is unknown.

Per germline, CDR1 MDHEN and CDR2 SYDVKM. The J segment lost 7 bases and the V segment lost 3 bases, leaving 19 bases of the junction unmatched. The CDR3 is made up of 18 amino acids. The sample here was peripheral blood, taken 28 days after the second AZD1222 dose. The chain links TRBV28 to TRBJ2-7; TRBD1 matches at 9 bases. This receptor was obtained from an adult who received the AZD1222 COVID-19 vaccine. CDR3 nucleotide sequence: TGTGCCAGCAGTTTGTACAAGACCGGGACAGGGCCCCTCGTGGAGCAGTACTTC. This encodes CASSLYKTGTGPLVEQYF.